This T cell receptor (beta chain) was obtained from a study of OX40 agonist ivuxolimab in advanced cancers. Sequencing was performed with immunoSEQ multiplex PCR; in TCRdb, only in-frame clones are kept and a portion is missing. The sample carries fewer than 45,000 clones, more than 70% recorded once. The V gene lost 5 bases and the J gene lost 2 bases, with 12 bases spanning the gap. Germline loops: CDR1 MNHEY, CDR2 SMNVEV (reference sequence). CDR3 length equals 14 residues. The specimen comprised CD4+ or CD8+ T cells sorted from blood, sampled in a trial of the OX40 agonist ivuxolimab. The rearrangement links TRBV27 to TRBJ1-1; unclear D gene. This receptor was taken from an adult with an advanced solid tumor such as melanoma, head and neck, liver or kidney cancer. The CDR3 bases are TGTGCCAGCAGTCCGAGACGGACTAACACTGAAGCTTTCTTT. It specifies CASSPRRTNTEAFF.